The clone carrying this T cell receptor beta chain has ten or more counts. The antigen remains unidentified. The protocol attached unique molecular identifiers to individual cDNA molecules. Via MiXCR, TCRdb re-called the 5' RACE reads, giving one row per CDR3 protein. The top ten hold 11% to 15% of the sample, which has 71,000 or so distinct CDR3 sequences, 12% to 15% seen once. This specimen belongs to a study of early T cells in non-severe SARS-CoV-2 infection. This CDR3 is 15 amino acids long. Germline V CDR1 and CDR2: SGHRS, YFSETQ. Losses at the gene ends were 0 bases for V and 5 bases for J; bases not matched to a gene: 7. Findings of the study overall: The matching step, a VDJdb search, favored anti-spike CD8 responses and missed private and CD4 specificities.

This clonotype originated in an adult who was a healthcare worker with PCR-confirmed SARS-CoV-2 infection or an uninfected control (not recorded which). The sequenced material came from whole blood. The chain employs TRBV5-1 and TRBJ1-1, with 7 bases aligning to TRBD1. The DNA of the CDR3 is TGCGCCAGCAGCTTGGAAACAGGGGTTAGGACTGAAGCTTTCTTT. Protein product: CASSLETGVRTEAFF.